The 13 T cell receptor beta chains presented below share a single source sample, sequenced in a study of tumor-infiltrating lymphocytes in primary liver carcinoma. Co-extracting RNA and DNA was done with roughly 17-32 mg of unsorted bulk tissue as input. The researchers produced TCR beta cDNA from around 0.5 ug total RNA with a constant-region primer. Three rounds of nested multiplex PCR with slightly modified ARM-PCR produced TCR beta libraries. Running roughly 10 cycles apiece, the first two PCR rounds relied on TRBV1-TRBV30 forward primers together with a C-beta reverse primer. A single record per CDR3 protein comes from TCRdb applying MiXCR to the multiplex PCR reads. The table shows roughly 91,000 distinct CDR3 sequences, with around 63% occurring only once. Sequenced input: liver tumor tissue from sampling region 5. Subset denoted: tumor region T5, tumor centre. These receptors all come from a woman in her sixties or seventies with primary liver carcinoma and hepatitis B virus infection.

This chain connects TRBV30 to TRBJ2-2; TRBD1 or TRBD2 may be the D gene (5 bases each). The CDR3 sequence is 22 residues long. Trimming removed 0 bases at V and 1 base at J, with 30 bases between. Germline CDR1 reads GTSNPN; CDR2 reads SVGIG (reference sequence). Written as DNA, the CDR3 is TGTGCCTGGAGTGTAAAAGGGATCCCGGGACGTCCCCTTAGGGTGAACACCGGGGAGCTGTTTTTT. Translating it yields CAWSVKGIPGRPLRVNTGELFF.

The chain employs TRBV28 and TRBJ1-1; 8 positions agree with TRBD1. The length of the CDR3 is 15 residues. The germline V gene encodes CDR1 MDHEN and CDR2 SYDVKM. V was clipped by 5 bases and J by 12 bases; unmatched bases: 17. DNA for the CDR3: TGTGCCAGCAGTCCGACGGGACAGGATAACACTGGAACTTTCTTT. This codes for CASSPTGQDNTGTFF.

The chain employs TRBV9 and TRBJ2-3; TRBD2 agrees at 7 bases. Germline V lookup: CDR1 SGDLS, CDR2 YYNGEE. Trimming at V came to 4 bases and at J to 2 bases, leaving 4 bases not matched to a gene. This CDR3 has 14 amino acids. The CDR3 region is CASSPSGYTDTQYF. The CDR3 DNA reads as TGTGCCAGCAGCCCTAGCGGCTACACAGATACGCAGTATTTT. Drawing the rest from reference TRBV9 and TRBJ2-3, the complete variable domain is DSGVTQTPKHLITATGQRVTLRCSPRSGDLSVYWYQQSLDQGLQFLIQYYNGEERAKGNILERFSAQQFPDLHSELNLSSLELGDSALYFCASSPSGYTDTQYFGPGTRLTVL.

As for this clonotype: A single base separates this from a much larger clone, so it may be a read error. The conserved phenylalanine or tryptophan normally closing the CDR3 is absent here, so this likely arose from a read error. The V and J genes are TRBV12-3 or TRBV12-4 and TRBJ2-7; D possibly corresponds to TRBD2 (5 bases). The V end was cut by 4 bases, the J end by 7 bases, with 14 bases between. This CDR3 comprises 13 residues. The CDR3 DNA is TGTGCCAGCAGTTCTTACCACCCGGGGGAGCAGTACTCC. Amino acids: CASSSYHPGEQYS.

Ten or more counts support this clonotype. The rearrangement links TRBV12-3 or TRBV12-4 to TRBJ1-2, with 9 nucleotides matching TRBD1. The J segment lost 0 bases and the V segment lost 1 base, leaving 6 bases of the junction unmatched. The CDR3 sequence is 17 residues long. In DNA form, the CDR3 reads TGTGCCAGCAGTTTAGGCCGGGACAGGGTAGCTAACTATGGCTACACCTTC. As protein: CASSLGRDRVANYGYTF.

Details on this clonotype: One end of the junction does not line up with germline, which may come from a read error. This chain uses TRBV11-2 with TRBJ1-2; the D is unclear. Germline lookup yields CDR1 SGHAT and CDR2 FQNNGV. The CDR3 has 14 residues. CDR3: CASSLDWANHGHTF. CDR3 sequence (DNA): TGTGCCAGCAGCTTAGATTGGGCTAACCATGGCCACACCTTC.

Comment on this clonotype: An end of the junction differs from the germline gene, which may be a read error. The chain uses TRBV11-2 and TRBJ2-1; TRBD2 matches at 10 bases. Germline CDR1 reads SGHAT; CDR2 reads FQNNGV. The CDR3 is made up of 16 amino acids. CDR3 sequence: CASSFPLAGSPREQFF. As DNA, the CDR3 is TGTGCAAGCAGCTTTCCACTAGCGGGAAGTCCAAGAGAGCAGTTCTTC.

This clonotype is a singleton in its sample. The chain couples TRBV28 to TRBJ1-3; no firm D call. This CDR3 spans 14 amino acids. V lost 3 bases to trimming and J lost 0 bases, with 6 bases between them. Per germline, CDR1 MDHEN and CDR2 SYDVKM. CDR3 sequence: CASSFFHSGNTIYF. In DNA form, the CDR3 reads TGTGCCAGCAGTTTCTTTCACTCTGGAAACACCATATATTTT.

The chain carries TRBV5-4 and TRBJ2-5, with 7 bases lining up with TRBD1. V dropped 4 bases and J dropped 5; count of bases not matched to a gene: 14. This CDR3 is built from 16 residues. CDR1 and CDR2 (germline): SGHNT, YYREEE (reference sequence). The CDR3 protein is CASSPGQTPLSETQYF. CDR3 bases: TGTGCCAGCAGCCCGGGACAGACACCTTTAAGTGAGACCCAGTACTTC.

This clonotype came up a few times. The missing conserved phenylalanine or tryptophan at the end of this CDR3 makes a read error likely. The V call is TRBV11-3, the J call TRBJ1-1; D gene ambiguous. The germline V gene has CDR1 SGHNT and CDR2 YENEEA. The CDR3 loop spans 16 amino acids. CDR3 region: CVSSLDRAGPSTEAFL. The CDR3 nucleotides are TGTGTCAGCAGCTTAGATCGGGCCGGACCATCGACTGAAGCTTTCCTT.

Only a few counts were recorded for this clonotype. A much larger clone is a single base away; this may be a read error. The conserved phenylalanine or tryptophan normally closing the CDR3 is absent here, so this likely arose from a read error. The chain carries TRBV7-9 and TRBJ2-3; D ambiguous. The CDR3 runs 12 residues. The V and J ends lost 5 bases and 2 bases respectively, with 5 bases between them. The germline V gene has CDR1 SEHNR and CDR2 FQNEAQ (reference sequence). The CDR3 DNA reads as TGTGCCAGCAGCCGGGTCACAGATACGCAGTATTTG. Translating gives CASSRVTDTQYL.

Comments on this clonotype: Since a much larger clone is just one base distant, this may be a read error. The J gene is TRBJ2-1, the V gene TRBV12-3 or TRBV12-4; 14 bases map to TRBD2. This CDR3 spans 17 amino acids. Written as DNA, the CDR3 is TGTACCAGCAGGGGAGGGACTAGCGGGAGTTCCTACAATGAGCAGTTCTTC. Encoded protein: CTSRGGTSGSSYNEQFF.

To note about this clonotype: A junction boundary mismatches the germline segment, possibly from a read error. CDR3 in amino acids: CASCQEGGARTGDLFF. For the CDR3, the DNA is TGTGCCAGCTGCCAAGAGGGCGGGGCGAGGACCGGGGACCTGTTTTTT. The V gene is TRBV4-2, the J gene TRBJ2-2; the D gene is possibly TRBD2 (6 bases). CDR1 and CDR2 (germline): LGHNA, YNFKEQ. The CDR3 consists of 16 residues.